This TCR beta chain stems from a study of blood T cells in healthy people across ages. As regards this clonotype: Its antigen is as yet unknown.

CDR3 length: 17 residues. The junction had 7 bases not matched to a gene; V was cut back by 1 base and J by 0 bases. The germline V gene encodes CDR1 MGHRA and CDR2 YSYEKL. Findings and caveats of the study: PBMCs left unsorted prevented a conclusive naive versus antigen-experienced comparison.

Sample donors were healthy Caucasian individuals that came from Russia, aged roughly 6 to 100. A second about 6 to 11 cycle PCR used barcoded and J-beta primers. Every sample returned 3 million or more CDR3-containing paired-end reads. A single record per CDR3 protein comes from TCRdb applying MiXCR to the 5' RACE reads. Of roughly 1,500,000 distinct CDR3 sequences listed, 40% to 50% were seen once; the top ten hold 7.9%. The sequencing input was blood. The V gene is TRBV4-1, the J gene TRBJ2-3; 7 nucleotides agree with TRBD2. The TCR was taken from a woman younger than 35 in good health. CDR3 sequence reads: CASSQGLAVTSTDTQYF. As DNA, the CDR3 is TGCGCCAGCAGCCAAGGACTAGCTGTGACTAGCACAGATACGCAGTATTTT.